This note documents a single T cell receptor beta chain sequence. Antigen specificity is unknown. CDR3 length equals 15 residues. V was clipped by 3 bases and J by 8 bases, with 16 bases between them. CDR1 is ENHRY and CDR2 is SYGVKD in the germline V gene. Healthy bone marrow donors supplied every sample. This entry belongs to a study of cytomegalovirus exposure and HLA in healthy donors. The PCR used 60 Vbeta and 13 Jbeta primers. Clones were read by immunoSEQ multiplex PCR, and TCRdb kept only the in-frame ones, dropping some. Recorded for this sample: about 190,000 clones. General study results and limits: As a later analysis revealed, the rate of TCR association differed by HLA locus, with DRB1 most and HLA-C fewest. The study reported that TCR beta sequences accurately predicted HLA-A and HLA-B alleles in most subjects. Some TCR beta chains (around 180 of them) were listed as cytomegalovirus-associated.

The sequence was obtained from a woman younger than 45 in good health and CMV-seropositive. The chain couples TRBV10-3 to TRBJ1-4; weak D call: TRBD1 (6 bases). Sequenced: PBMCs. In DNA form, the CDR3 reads TGTGCCATCAGTGATAGGACAGTCGTTGGGGAAAAACTGTTTTTT. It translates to CAISDRTVVGEKLFF.